A single sample gave rise to the 31 T cell receptor beta chains below, sequenced in a study of Graves' ophthalmopathy and Graves' hyperthyroidism (dated by TCRdb to the late 2010s). TCRdb shows the sequencer as Illumina HiSeq 2000. For repertoire sequencing, TCR beta CDR3 regions were amplified from RNA transcripts. The first round was an RT-PCR using HTBI primers with the Qiagen OneStep RT-PCR kit, and this first round was followed by a second-round multiplex PCR, then size selection and purification. TCRdb cleaned the public reads at Q25 with fastp, built clones with MiXCR and kept in-frame beta chains. Rows with a matching CDR3 protein are joined into one entry that keeps the most common DNA and genes. The sample includes around 1,000,000 distinct CDR3 sequences, with about 35% observed a single time. Around 10% of the sample comes from the top ten. Sequenced input: peripheral blood or thyroid tissue (not recorded which). The receptors come from an adult man with Graves' hyperthyroidism.

The V and J genes are TRBV7-2 and TRBJ2-5; D possibly corresponds to TRBD1 (8 bases). The CDR3 consists of 14 residues. Deletions cut 0 bases from V and 9 bases from J, with 14 bases between. The germline gives CDR1 SGHTA, CDR2 FQGNSA. In nucleotides, the CDR3 is TGTGCCAGCAGCTTAGCTAGGACAGGGAGGGCCCAGTACTTC. Protein sequence: CASSLARTGRAQYF.

This clonotype has a count of ten or more. The chain recombines TRBV7-9 with TRBJ2-7; the D gene is possibly TRBD1 (5 bases). This CDR3 has 12 residues. Deletions cut 1 base from V and 6 bases from J, with 7 bases between. Germline values: CDR1 SEHNR, CDR2 FQNEAQ (reference sequence). This CDR3 reads CASSLGRAEQYF. The CDR3 nucleotides are TGTGCCAGCAGCTTAGGCAGGGCCGAGCAGTACTTC.

The chain carries TRBV27 and TRBJ2-5; 9 bases agree with TRBD2. V shed 2 bases and J 2 bases; nucleotides not matched to a gene: 9. This CDR3 is 17 amino acids long. Germline CDR1 reads MNHEY; CDR2 reads SMNVEV (reference sequence). DNA for the CDR3: TGTGCCAGCAGTTTAAACGCCGGAGCGGGGGGTCAAGAGACCCAGTACTTC. Translation: CASSLNAGAGGQETQYF.

This chain uses TRBV2 with TRBJ2-7, with a possible D match to TRBD1 (5 bases). The length of the CDR3 is 12 residues. Germline CDR1 SNHLY, CDR2 FYNNEI. Trimming shortened V by 7 bases and J by 5 bases, and 12 bases separated the two germline ends. CDR3: CASTAGPHEQYF. The CDR3 coding sequence is TGTGCCAGCACAGCAGGGCCGCACGAGCAGTACTTC.

V gene TRBV28 combines with J gene TRBJ1-1; D unresolved. Trimming stripped 2 bases from V and 2 bases from J, with 12 bases between. CDR1 and CDR2 (germline): MDHEN, SYDVKM. The CDR3 consists of 15 residues. In DNA, the CDR3 is TGTGCCAGCAGTTTAATTGGCAGATACAACACTGAAGCTTTCTTT. Protein: CASSLIGRYNTEAFF.

This clonotype appeared a single time. This chain joins TRBV19 and TRBJ1-5; weak D call: TRBD1 (5 bases). V shed 5 bases and J shed 1 base, with 15 bases lying between them. Germline CDR1 and CDR2: LNHDA and SQIVND (reference sequence). This CDR3 spans 16 amino acids. The CDR3 is CASSATLWGSNQPQHF. Written as DNA, the CDR3 is TGTGCCAGTAGTGCAACCCTGTGGGGGAGCAATCAGCCCCAGCATTTT.

This clonotype was seen repeatedly, ten times or more. V and J are TRBV6-6 and TRBJ2-2; D is uncertain. V was shortened by 6 bases and J by 0 bases, with 14 bases between the two germline ends. Germline-derived CDR1 and CDR2 are MNHNY and SVGAGI (reference sequence). The CDR3 has 16 amino acids. The CDR3 DNA is TGTGCCAGCAGCCCGCGTGAAGGAGCGAACACCGGGGAGCTGTTTTTT. This translates into CASSPREGANTGELFF.

The genes are TRBV20-1 and TRBJ2-7, with D maybe TRBD2 (6 bases). This CDR3 has 15 residues. Germline CDR1 DFQATT, CDR2 SNEGSKA (reference sequence). V lost 8 bases, J lost 0 bases, and 20 bases lay in between. Here the CDR3 reads CSTPGTAKSSYEQYF. The DNA of the CDR3 is TGCAGTACCCCTGGGACTGCCAAGAGCTCCTACGAGCAGTACTTC.

The chain is built from TRBV10-3 and TRBJ1-5, with D perhaps TRBD1 (6 bases). V lost 11 bases to trimming and J lost 0 bases, with 8 bases between them. CDR3 length: 12 amino acids. The germline gives CDR1 ENHRY, CDR2 SYGVKD. DNA of the CDR3: TGTGCCGGACAGTATAGCAATCAGCCCCAGCATTTT. The encoded protein is CAGQYSNQPQHF.

To note about this clonotype: This sequence may be a read error, since a much larger clone differs from it by one base. This chain uses TRBV29-1 with TRBJ2-5; no clear D gene. Trimming left V 6 bases short and J 5 bases short, with 16 bases between. This CDR3 has 13 amino acids. Germline V lookup: CDR1 SQVTM, CDR2 ANQGSEA. The DNA for the CDR3 is TGCAGCGTCGTCACAGAGATCCGGGAGACCCAGTACTTC. Encoded protein: CSVVTEIRETQYF.

CDR3 amino acids: CASSYSYGRPYEQYF. As DNA, the CDR3 is TGTGCCAGCAGTTACTCCTACGGACGCCCTTACGAGCAGTACTTC. The chain is built from TRBV6-5 and TRBJ2-7; D unclear. Germline CDR1 and CDR2: MNHEY and SVGAGI. V was shortened by 0 bases and J by 4 bases, with 13 bases between the two germline ends. The CDR3 is 15 residues long.

This clonotype occurred many times. The chain is built from TRBV7-2 and TRBJ2-7, with D possibly being TRBD1 or TRBD2 (5 bases each). V lost 5 bases, J lost 5 bases, and 10 bases lay in between. This CDR3 has 12 residues. CDR1 and CDR2 from the germline V gene are SGHTA and FQGNSA. CDR3 sequence reads: CASSHGTDEQYF. As DNA, the CDR3 is TGTGCCAGCAGCCATGGGACGGACGAGCAGTACTTC.

V usage is TRBV7-8 and J usage is TRBJ2-7; perhaps TRBD1 as D (6 bases). Germline V gives CDR1 SGHVS, CDR2 FQNEAQ. The V gene lost 5 bases and the J gene lost 6 bases, with 11 bases spanning the gap. CDR3 length: 12 amino acids. The CDR3 protein is CASSPGVAEQYF. The CDR3 DNA sequence: TGTGCCAGCAGCCCAGGGGTGGCCGAGCAGTACTTC.

The chain couples TRBV7-9 to TRBJ1-2, with 8 bases identical to TRBD1. There are 16 residues in the CDR3. In germline, CDR1 is SEHNR, CDR2 FQNEAQ (reference sequence). The V and J ends lost 6 bases and 1 base, in that order; junction bases with no gene match: 10. The CDR3 coding sequence is TGTGCCAGCAGGGAACTCGGACAGGGTGTTAACTATGGCTACACCTTC. Protein: CASRELGQGVNYGYTF.

This clonotype occurred a few times. The chain employs TRBV4-3 and TRBJ1-2; D unresolved. Looked up from germline, CDR1 is LGHNA and CDR2 is YSLEER. The CDR3 has 16 amino acids. V lost 0 bases and J lost 7, with 18 bases in between. The CDR3 sequence: CASSQDDSADPLGYTF. In DNA, the CDR3 is TGCGCCAGCAGCCAAGATGATTCCGCAGACCCCCTTGGCTACACCTTC.

This clonotype was counted a few times. V usage is TRBV25-1 and J usage is TRBJ2-1; D is uncertain. Germline CDR1 MGHDK, CDR2 SYGVNS. V lost 2 bases and J lost 4, with 9 bases in between. The CDR3 extends over 14 amino acids. CDR3 in amino acids: CASSEKGTYNEQFF. CDR3 nucleotides: TGTGCCAGCAGTGAAAAAGGTACTTACAATGAGCAGTTCTTC.

This clonotype was seen only a few times. The rearrangement joins TRBV19 to TRBJ1-1, with D perhaps matching TRBD1 (6 bases). The CDR3 spans 15 residues. CDR1 is LNHDA and CDR2 is SQIVND in the germline V gene (reference sequence). V shed 5 bases and J shed 4 bases, with 17 bases lying between them. CDR3 residues: CASSPPGGGVTEAFF. In DNA form, the CDR3 reads TGTGCCAGTAGTCCCCCGGGAGGGGGGGTCACTGAAGCTTTCTTT.

V gene TRBV12-3 or TRBV12-4 combines with J gene TRBJ2-2; 7 nucleotides match TRBD2. The CDR3 spans 16 residues. V trimming: 4 bases; J trimming: 0 bases; junction bases outside the gene matches: 5. CDR3 residues: CASSSLAASNTGELFF. CDR3 nucleotides: TGTGCCAGCAGTTCCCTAGCGGCATCGAACACCGGGGAGCTGTTTTTT.

Only a few counts were recorded for this clonotype. The chain uses TRBV20-1 and TRBJ1-2; TRBD1 agrees at 7 bases. The ends lost 3 bases at V and 2 bases at J; junction bases unmatched: 6. This CDR3 region has 14 residues. Germline V CDR1 and CDR2: DFQATT, SNEGSKA (reference sequence). In nucleotides, the CDR3 is TGCAGTGCTAGGAAACAGGGGTCCAACTATGGCTACACCTTC. Translating gives CSARKQGSNYGYTF.

This clonotype came up many times. The V call is TRBV9, the J call TRBJ2-7, with D unresolved. With 0 bases removed from V and 6 bases from J, the gap between germline ends came to 16 bases. Germline-derived CDR1 and CDR2 are SGDLS and YYNGEE. The CDR3 loop spans 15 amino acids. The CDR3 nucleotides read TGTGCCAGCAGCGTAGGAGCAGAAGCCACTGGCGAGCAGTACTTC. Protein product: CASSVGAEATGEQYF.

This clonotype was counted between two and nine times. V usage is TRBV9 and J usage is TRBJ2-5; 8 bases agree with TRBD1. In germline, CDR1 is SGDLS, CDR2 YYNGEE. The CDR3 length is 15 residues. V gave up 4 bases and J gave up 2 bases; unmatched junction bases: 7. The CDR3, as DNA: TGTGCCAGCAGCCGCGACAGGGGAGGACAAGAGACCCAGTACTTC. It translates to CASSRDRGGQETQYF.

The chain joins TRBV20-1 to TRBJ2-7; 8 bases match TRBD1. Trimming at V came to 3 bases and at J to 2 bases, leaving 9 bases not matched to a gene. Germline V gene data show CDR1 as DFQATT and CDR2 as SNEGSKA (reference sequence). The CDR3 consists of 15 residues. CDR3 sequence reads: CSASESGTGTYEQYF. CDR3 DNA sequence: TGCAGTGCTAGTGAGTCCGGGACAGGCACCTACGAGCAGTACTTC.

A few counts support this clonotype. V usage is TRBV30 and J usage is TRBJ2-7; no definite D call. The ends were cut back, 0 bases at V and 4 bases at J, with 10 bases in the middle. The CDR3 contains 13 residues. Germline CDR1 is GTSNPN and CDR2 is SVGIG (reference sequence). The CDR3 reads CAWSVLLWYEQYF. The DNA for the CDR3 is TGTGCCTGGAGTGTTTTGTTGTGGTACGAGCAGTACTTC. Full variable domain (rest looked up from reference TRBV30 and TRBJ2-7): SQTIHQWPATLVQPVGSPLSLECTVEGTSNPNLYWYRQAAGRGLQLLFYSVGIGQISSEVPQNLSASRPQDRQFILSSKKLLLSDSGFYLCAWSVLLWYEQYFGPGTRLTVT.

There are many counts of this clonotype. J is TRBJ1-6 and V is TRBV7-2; TRBD1 is a possible D gene (5 bases). CDR1 and CDR2 (germline): SGHTA, FQGNSA. The CDR3 consists of 16 residues. V was shortened by 1 base and J by 7 bases, with 14 bases between the two germline ends. The CDR3 here is CASSLGPAGLNSPLHF. The CDR3 DNA reads as TGTGCCAGCAGCTTAGGGCCAGCAGGGTTGAATTCACCCCTCCACTTT.

Written as DNA, the CDR3 is TGTGCCAGCAGCATACAGACAGGGGCCGACTATGGCTACACCTTC. Protein product: CASSIQTGADYGYTF. V gene TRBV7-9 combines with J gene TRBJ1-2; 8 nucleotides align to TRBD1. Germline assignment: CDR1 SEHNR and CDR2 FQNEAQ (reference sequence). This CDR3 region has 15 residues. The J segment lost 3 bases and the V segment lost 5 bases, leaving 8 bases of the junction unmatched.

The V gene is TRBV9, the J gene TRBJ1-3; 8 positions match TRBD1. Germline V lookup: CDR1 SGDLS, CDR2 YYNGEE. This CDR3 region has 13 residues. V dropped 3 bases and J dropped 7; count of bases not matched to a gene: 3. The CDR3 loop is CASSGRDRNTIYF. CDR3 in DNA: TGTGCCAGCAGCGGACGGGACAGGAACACCATATATTTT.

This clonotype occurred a few times. The chain recombines TRBV2 with TRBJ2-7; 10 bases are shared with TRBD2. Germline CDR1 reads SNHLY; CDR2 reads FYNNEI. This CDR3 spans 15 amino acids. J was trimmed by 6 bases and V by 6 bases; bases with no gene match: 11. DNA of the CDR3: TGTGCCAGCAGCTTTACTAGCGGGGTCCTAAGCGAGCAGTACTTC. Protein product: CASSFTSGVLSEQYF. Full variable domain (missing parts from reference TRBV2 and TRBJ2-7): EPEVTQTPSHQVTQMGQEVILRCVPISNHLYFYWYRQILGQKVEFLVSFYNNEISEKSEIFDDQFSVERPDGSNFTLKIRSTKLEDSAMYFCASSFTSGVLSEQYFGPGTRLTVT.

This clonotype appeared a single time. V is TRBV6-5 and J is TRBJ1-5; unclear D gene. In germline, CDR1 is MNHEY, CDR2 SVGAGI. V was clipped by 5 bases and J by 3 bases, with 11 bases between them. This CDR3 region has 14 residues. The CDR3 region has the DNA TGTGCCAGCAGTCAACTCCCCGCCAATCAGCCCCAGCATTTT. This gives the protein CASSQLPANQPQHF.

V usage is TRBV6-5 and J usage is TRBJ1-5, with D perhaps matching TRBD1 (6 bases). The V end lost 5 bases, the J end lost 5 bases, and 13 bases lay between the germline ends. Germline CDR1 is MNHEY and CDR2 is SVGAGI. The CDR3 extends over 14 amino acids. The DNA of the CDR3 is TGTGCCAGCAGTCCCGGGACACTCTATCAGCCCCAGCATTTT. Translating it yields CASSPGTLYQPQHF.

The rearrangement uses TRBV30 and TRBJ1-3; D is undetermined. Germline loops: CDR1 GTSNPN, CDR2 SVGIG (reference sequence). Trimming cost V 3 bases and J 6 bases, with 9 bases left between them. The CDR3 runs to 12 residues. The CDR3 nucleotides are TGTGCCTGGAGCGAATCGGCAAACACCATATATTTT. It translates to CAWSESANTIYF.

The chain employs TRBV29-1 and TRBJ1-1, with D hard to call. CDR1 and CDR2 from the germline V gene are SQVTM and ANQGSEA. V was trimmed by 2 bases and J by 9 bases, leaving 19 bases between them. CDR3 length: 14 amino acids. The CDR3 loop is CSVELGWGANQAFF. CDR3 sequence (DNA): TGCAGCGTTGAATTGGGATGGGGAGCCAACCAAGCTTTCTTT.